Shown below are 8 T cell receptor beta chains from a single sample sequenced in a study of blood T cell repertoires in COVID-19. TCRdb's table, derived via immunoSEQ multiplex PCR, lists solely in-frame clones and lacks some. The sample carries about 230,000 clones, over 75% recorded once. Source material: peripheral blood. The receptors originated from a woman older than 75 with acute or convalescent COVID-19.

The chain employs TRBV7-8 and TRBJ2-5; TRBD1 agrees at 7 bases. The CDR3 length is 15 residues. With 5 bases clipped from V and 2 bases from J, the junction kept 8 bases outside the gene matches. The V gene's germline CDR1 is SGHVS and CDR2 FQNEAQ. In nucleotides, the CDR3 is TGTGCCAGCAGCACTCGGGACAGACTACAAGAGACCCAGTACTTC. The encoded protein is CASSTRDRLQETQYF.

This clone was picked up a small number of times. The V call is TRBV6-5, the J call TRBJ1-1; D gene uncertain. CDR3 length: 12 residues. The V gene's germline CDR1 is MNHEY and CDR2 SVGAGI. Trimming left V 8 bases short and J 0 bases short, with 7 bases between. Here the CDR3 reads CASGRMNTEAFF. The CDR3 DNA follows: TGTGCCAGCGGGAGGATGAACACTGAAGCTTTCTTT.

This clone was counted a few times. This rearrangement joins TRBV5-4 to TRBJ2-7, with 8 bases aligning to TRBD1. Germline V lookup: CDR1 SGHNT, CDR2 YYREEE (reference sequence). V lost 4 bases and J lost 3; bases outside the gene matches: 3. CDR3 length: 13 residues. CDR3: CASSTTGGYEQYF. The DNA of the CDR3 is TGTGCCAGCAGCACCACAGGGGGCTACGAGCAGTACTTC. The variable domain in full, completed from reference TRBV5-4 and TRBJ2-7, reads ETGVTQSPTHLIKTRGQQVTLRCSSQSGHNTVSWYQQALGQGPQFIFQYYREEENGRGNFPPRFSGLQFPNYSSELNVNALELDDSALYLCASSTTGGYEQYFGPGTRLTVT.

This clone was found a few times. The V gene is TRBV2, the J gene TRBJ1-4; 10 nucleotides agree with TRBD1. Losses at the gene ends were 6 bases for V and 0 bases for J; bases not matched to a gene: 7. The CDR3 length is 17 residues. The V gene's germline CDR1 is SNHLY and CDR2 FYNNEI. The DNA of the CDR3 is TGTGCCAGCAGATCCGGGACAGGGGATGCAACTAATGAAAAACTGTTTTTT. As protein: CASRSGTGDATNEKLFF. The full variable domain, rest sourced from reference TRBV2 and TRBJ1-4, is EPEVTQTPSHQVTQMGQEVILRCVPISNHLYFYWYRQILGQKVEFLVSFYNNEISEKSEIFDDQFSVERPDGSNFTLKIRSTKLEDSAMYFCASRSGTGDATNEKLFFGSGTQLSVL.

The table lists this clone with a count of one. The rearrangement joins TRBV6-5 to TRBJ1-1, with D possibly matching TRBD1 (6 bases). There are 15 residues in the CDR3. V was cut by 2 bases and J by 3 bases, with 13 bases left in between. Germline V gives CDR1 MNHEY, CDR2 SVGAGI. Written as DNA, the CDR3 is TGTGCCAGCAGTTACGATTACAGGGTTGACACTGAAGCTTTCTTT. Protein: CASSYDYRVDTEAFF.

The gene calls are TRBV3-1 (or the pseudogene TRBV3-2) and TRBJ2-5, with 8 bases identical to TRBD2. CDR1 is LGHDT and CDR2 is YNNKEL in the germline V gene (reference sequence). The junction had 6 bases not matched to a gene; V was cut back by 7 bases and J by 5 bases. The CDR3 loop spans 13 amino acids. DNA for the CDR3: TGTGCCAGCAAGTTTAGCGGGGAGGAGACCCAGTACTTC. Its protein product is CASKFSGEETQYF.

This clone was seen a handful of times. This rearrangement joins TRBV4-1 to TRBJ2-7; D gene uncertain. This CDR3 region has 13 residues. V was trimmed by 0 bases and J by 4 bases, leaving 7 bases between them. CDR1 is MGHRA and CDR2 is YSYEKL in the germline V gene. CDR3 DNA sequence: TGCGCCAGCAGCCAAGATCAGGCGTACGAGCAGTACTTC. It is translated as CASSQDQAYEQYF.

This clone showed up just once. The gene calls are TRBV7-6 and TRBJ1-2, with D perhaps matching TRBD1 (5 bases). Trimming removed 0 bases at V and 1 base at J, with 15 bases between. CDR3 length: 17 residues. Germline CDR1 is SGHVS and CDR2 is FNYEAQ. CDR3 coding DNA: TGTGCCAGCAGCTTAGCCTCTTCTCCTGGACATAACTATGGCTACACCTTC. This gives the protein CASSLASSPGHNYGYTF.